This T cell receptor beta chain comes out of a study of blood T cells in healthy people across ages (dated by TCRdb to between 2014 and 2016). Turning to the overall study: Template switching captured roughly one uniquely barcoded TCR beta cDNA molecule per two T cells in model experiments. Donors were grouped into four age groups: young (average 16 years), middle-aged (roughly 38), aged (approximately 58) and long-lived (approximately 78). Age-related changes in TCR beta repertoire diversity were measured in the study by deep sequencing normalized with unique cDNA molecular identifiers. For two donors (one aged 18 to 29 and one aged 80 or older), the study analyzed two additional independent replicas of 1 million unique cDNA reads from the same blood draw. Donors of different ages were randomly distributed across sequencing lanes to avoid experimental bias. Overall study results and their limits: Since profiling was done on bulk unsorted PBMCs, naive and antigen-experienced compartments could not be conclusively compared. Total diversity estimates from one million sequenced T cells were considered lower bounds and underestimates. The CMV infection status of donors was not known, potentially confounding age-related changes in expanded clonotypes. Compared with the aged group, the long-lived group had more naive CD4+ T cells, fewer expanded clones and increased TCR diversity, a pattern suggesting age selection. The percentage of naive T cells measured by flow cytometry correlated strongly with observed TCR beta diversity. Observed TCR beta diversity per million T cells fell roughly linearly with age, and a significant reduction was already apparent by age around 40.

Libraries were constructed by 5' RACE. The sequencer was an Illumina HiSeq 2500. A second PCR of about 6 to 12 cycles was run with a J-beta primer mix and a sample-barcoded 5' primer. A unique molecular identifier was introduced onto each TCR beta cDNA molecule by a template-switch 5' adaptor carrying 12 random nucleotides. At least 2.5 million CDR3-containing paired-end reads were obtained from each sample. The Mint cDNA synthesis kit, primed by a TRBC-specific oligonucleotide, was used to synthesize first-strand cDNA from all RNA. After uracil-DNA glycosylase treatment, a first 18-cycle PCR used universal primers M1SS and BC2_uni_R on all cDNA. The study's processing was this. Normalization of each sample was performed by random selection of 1 million high-quality reads, each carrying a distinct molecular identifier. Reads with shared molecular identifiers were discarded instead of being binned into consensus sequences. MiTCR, set to a Q25 quality threshold and the strictest error-elimination algorithm, was used for CDR3 identification, clonotype clustering and error correction. A nonparametric unseen species model with Euler transformation was used to estimate lower-bound total TCR beta diversity. TCRdb reprocessed the public reads (quality trimming at Q25 with fastp, clone calling with MiXCR) and kept in-frame beta chains. Identical CDR3 proteins give one entry, which carries the most common genes and DNA. The V and J calls reflect TCRdb's pipeline rather than the authors' work. This sample holds about 730,000 distinct CDR3 sequences; about 42% were observed only once. The ten largest clones take up more than 20% of the sample.

Donors were roughly 40 systemically healthy Caucasian individuals from Russia aged roughly 6 to 90 years. Each donor gave approximately 9.3 milliliters of peripheral blood, collected into EDTA-treated Vacutainer tubes. Ficoll-Paque density-gradient centrifugation was used to isolate PBMCs, with at least 6 million obtained per sample. Total RNA was extracted from PBMCs with Trizol reagent, with at least 6 micrograms obtained per sample. Naive CD45RAhigh/CD27high T cell percentages were measured by flow cytometry on a PBMC aliquot from every donor. Measured from the cysteine to the phenylalanine, the CDR3 is 14 residues long. Only the CDR3 region is kept as DNA, spanning 42 bases read in frame from base 1. Compared with germline, V lacks 4 bases and J lacks 1 base; bases without a gene match: 1. The germline V gene (reference sequence) specifies DFQATT as CDR1 and SNEGSKA as CDR2. Regarding this clonotype: Which antigen it targets is not known. It has no much larger one-base neighbor in the sample; base qualities were not kept.

The sequenced material came from blood. Recombination linked TRBV20-1 to TRBJ2-3; 11 middle bases align to TRBD2. The sequence was obtained from a woman in her sixties in good health. The nucleotides are TGCAGTGCTATTAGCGGGAGGGGCACAGATACGCAGTATTTT. This translates into CSAISGRGTDTQYF.